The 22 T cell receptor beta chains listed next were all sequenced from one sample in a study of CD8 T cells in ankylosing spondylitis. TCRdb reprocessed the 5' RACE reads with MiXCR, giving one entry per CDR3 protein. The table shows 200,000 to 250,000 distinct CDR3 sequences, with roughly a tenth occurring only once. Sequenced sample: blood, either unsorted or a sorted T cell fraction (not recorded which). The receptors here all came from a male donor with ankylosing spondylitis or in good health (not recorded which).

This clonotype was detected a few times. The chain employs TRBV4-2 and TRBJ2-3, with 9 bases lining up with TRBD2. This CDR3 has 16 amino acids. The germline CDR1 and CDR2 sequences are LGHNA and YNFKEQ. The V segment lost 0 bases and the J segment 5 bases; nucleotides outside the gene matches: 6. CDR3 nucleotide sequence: TGTGCCAGCAGCCAAGAGGGCGGGGGGGCGGAAGATACGCAGTATTTT. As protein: CASSQEGGGAEDTQYF.

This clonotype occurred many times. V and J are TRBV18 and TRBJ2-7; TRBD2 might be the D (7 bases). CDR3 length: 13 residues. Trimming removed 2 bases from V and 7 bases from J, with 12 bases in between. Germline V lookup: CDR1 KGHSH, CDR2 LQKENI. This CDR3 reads CASSPNKGGEQYF. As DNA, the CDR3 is TGTGCCAGCTCACCAAATAAGGGGGGGGAGCAGTACTTC.

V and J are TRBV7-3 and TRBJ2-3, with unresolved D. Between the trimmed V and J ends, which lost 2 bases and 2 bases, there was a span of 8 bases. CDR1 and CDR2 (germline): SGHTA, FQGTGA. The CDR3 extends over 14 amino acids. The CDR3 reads CASSLGVHTDTQYF. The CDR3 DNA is TGTGCCAGCAGCTTAGGAGTTCACACAGATACGCAGTATTTT.

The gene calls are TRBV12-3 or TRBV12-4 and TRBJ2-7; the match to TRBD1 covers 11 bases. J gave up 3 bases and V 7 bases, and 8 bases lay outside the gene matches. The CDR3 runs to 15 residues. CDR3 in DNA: TGTGCCAGCACTCTGGGGGGGACAGGGGGCTACGAGCAGTACTTC. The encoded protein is CASTLGGTGGYEQYF.

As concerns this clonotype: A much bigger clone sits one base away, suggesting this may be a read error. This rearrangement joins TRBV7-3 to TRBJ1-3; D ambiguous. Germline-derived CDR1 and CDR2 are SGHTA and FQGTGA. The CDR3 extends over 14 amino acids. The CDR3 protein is CASSQPAEGNTVYF. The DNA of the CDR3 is TGTGCCAGCAGCCAACCTGCTGAGGGAAACACCGTATATTTT.

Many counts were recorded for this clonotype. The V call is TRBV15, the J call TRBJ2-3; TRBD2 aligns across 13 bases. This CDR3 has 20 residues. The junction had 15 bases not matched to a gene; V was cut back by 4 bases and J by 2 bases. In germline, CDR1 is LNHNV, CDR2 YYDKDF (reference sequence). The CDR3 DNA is TGTGCCACCAGCACGACCCGACTAGCGGGGGGTCGAACTTCCACAGATACGCAGTATTTT. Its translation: CATSTTRLAGGRTSTDTQYF.

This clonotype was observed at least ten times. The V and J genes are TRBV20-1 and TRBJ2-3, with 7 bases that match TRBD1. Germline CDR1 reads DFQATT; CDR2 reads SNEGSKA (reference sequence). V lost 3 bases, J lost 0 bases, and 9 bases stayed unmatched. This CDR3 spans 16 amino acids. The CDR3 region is CSASLEQGPSTDTQYF. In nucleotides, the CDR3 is TGCAGTGCTAGCCTCGAACAGGGGCCTAGCACAGATACGCAGTATTTT.

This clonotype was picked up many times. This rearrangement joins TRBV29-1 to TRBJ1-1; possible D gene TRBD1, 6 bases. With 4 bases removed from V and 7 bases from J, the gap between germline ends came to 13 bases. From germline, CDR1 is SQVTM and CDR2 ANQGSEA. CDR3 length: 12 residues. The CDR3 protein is CSVGEGDNEAFF. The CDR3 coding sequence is TGCAGCGTTGGTGAGGGGGACAATGAAGCTTTCTTT.

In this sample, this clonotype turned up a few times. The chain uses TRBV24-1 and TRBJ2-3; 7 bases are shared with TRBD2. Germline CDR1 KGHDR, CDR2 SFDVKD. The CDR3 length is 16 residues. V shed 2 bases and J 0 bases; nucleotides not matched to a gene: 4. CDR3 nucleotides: TGTGCCACCAGTGATTGGGCTAGCGGTAGCACAGATACGCAGTATTTT. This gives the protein CATSDWASGSTDTQYF.

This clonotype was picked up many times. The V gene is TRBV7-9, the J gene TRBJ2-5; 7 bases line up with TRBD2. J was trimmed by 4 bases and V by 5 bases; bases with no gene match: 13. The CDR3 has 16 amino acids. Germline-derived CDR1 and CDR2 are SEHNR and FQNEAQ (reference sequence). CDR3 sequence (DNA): TGTGCCAGCAGCATTACGGAGCTAGCGGTGACAGAGACCCAGTACTTC. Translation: CASSITELAVTETQYF.

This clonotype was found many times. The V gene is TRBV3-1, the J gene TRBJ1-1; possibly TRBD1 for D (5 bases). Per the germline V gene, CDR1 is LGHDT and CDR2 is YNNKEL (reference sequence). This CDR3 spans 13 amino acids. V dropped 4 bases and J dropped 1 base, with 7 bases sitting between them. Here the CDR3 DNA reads TGTGCCAGCAGCCGGGGGAAGAACACTGAAGCTTTCTTT. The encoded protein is CASSRGKNTEAFF.

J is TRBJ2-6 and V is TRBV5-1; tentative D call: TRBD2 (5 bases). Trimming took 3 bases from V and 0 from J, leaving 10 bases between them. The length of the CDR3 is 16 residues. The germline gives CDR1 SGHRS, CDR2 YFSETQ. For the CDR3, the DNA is TGCGCCAGCAGCTCAGGACTTGCCTCTGGGGCCAACGTCCTGACTTTC. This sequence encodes CASSSGLASGANVLTF.

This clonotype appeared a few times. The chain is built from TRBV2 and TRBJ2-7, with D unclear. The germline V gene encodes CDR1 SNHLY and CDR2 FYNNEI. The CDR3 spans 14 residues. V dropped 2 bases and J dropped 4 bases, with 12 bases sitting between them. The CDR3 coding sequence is TGTGCCAGCAGTGAAAATAGGCTCGTGTACGAGCAGTACTTC. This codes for CASSENRLVYEQYF. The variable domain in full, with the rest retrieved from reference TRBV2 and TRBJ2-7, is EPEVTQTPSHQVTQMGQEVILRCVPISNHLYFYWYRQILGQKVEFLVSFYNNEISEKSEIFDDQFSVERPDGSNFTLKIRSTKLEDSAMYFCASSENRLVYEQYFGPGTRLTVT.

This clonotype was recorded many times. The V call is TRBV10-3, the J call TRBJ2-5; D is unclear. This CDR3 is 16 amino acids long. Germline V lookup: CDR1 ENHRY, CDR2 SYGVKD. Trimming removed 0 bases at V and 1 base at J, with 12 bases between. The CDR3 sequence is CAISESTLGGQETQYF. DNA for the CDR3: TGTGCCATCAGTGAGTCGACGTTGGGCGGCCAAGAGACCCAGTACTTC.

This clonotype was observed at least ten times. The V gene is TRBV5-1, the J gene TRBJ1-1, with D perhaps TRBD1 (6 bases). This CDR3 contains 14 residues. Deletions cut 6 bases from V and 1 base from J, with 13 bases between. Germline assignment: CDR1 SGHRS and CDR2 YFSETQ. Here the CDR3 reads CASNPLTGNTEAFF. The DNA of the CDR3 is TGCGCCAGCAACCCCTTGACAGGGAACACTGAAGCTTTCTTT.

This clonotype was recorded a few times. The CDR3, as DNA: TGTGCCAGCAGGGGGGATGAGCAGTTCTTC. This translates into CASRGDEQFF. This sequence joins TRBV28 and TRBJ2-1, with D perhaps being TRBD1 or TRBD2 (5 bases each). Trimming stripped 6 bases from V and 8 bases from J, with 5 bases between. The CDR3 is 10 residues long. The germline V gene encodes CDR1 MDHEN and CDR2 SYDVKM.

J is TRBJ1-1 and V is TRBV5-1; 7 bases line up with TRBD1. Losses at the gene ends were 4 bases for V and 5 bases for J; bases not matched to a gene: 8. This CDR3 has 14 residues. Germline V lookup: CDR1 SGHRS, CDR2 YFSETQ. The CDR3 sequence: CASSGDSLLTEAFF. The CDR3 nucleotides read TGCGCCAGCAGCGGGGACAGTTTGTTGACTGAAGCTTTCTTT.

CDR3 nucleotides: TGCAGTGCTAGAGATGGGGACAGGGGTGGCAATCAGCCCCAGCATTTT. Translation: CSARDGDRGGNQPQHF. The rearrangement links TRBV20-1 to TRBJ1-5; TRBD1 aligns across 10 bases. This CDR3 has 16 residues. V lost 0 bases, J lost 2 bases, and 4 bases stayed unmatched. From germline, CDR1 is DFQATT and CDR2 SNEGSKA (reference sequence).

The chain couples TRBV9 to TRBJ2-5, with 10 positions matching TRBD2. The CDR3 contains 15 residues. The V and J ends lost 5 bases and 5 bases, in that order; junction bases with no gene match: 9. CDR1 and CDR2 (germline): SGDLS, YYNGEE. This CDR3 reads CASSTSGASGETQYF. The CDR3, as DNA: TGTGCCAGCAGTACTAGCGGGGCCAGCGGGGAGACCCAGTACTTC.

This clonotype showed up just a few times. The chain's CDR3 is CASLDRGPYEQYF. DNA of the CDR3: TGTGCCAGCCTCGACAGGGGGCCCTACGAGCAGTACTTC. The rearrangement links TRBV6-1 to TRBJ2-7, with 10 nucleotides matching TRBD1. The CDR3 sequence is 13 residues long. Germline trimming cut 8 bases from V and 2 bases from J; bases unmatched to any gene: 3. Germline V CDR1 and CDR2: MNHNS, SASEGT.

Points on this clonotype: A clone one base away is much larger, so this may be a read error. Here the CDR3 DNA reads TGCGCCAGCAGCAAAGCTGGGGACAGCTTCTATGACTACACCTTC. Its translation is CASSKAGDSFYDYTF. This chain connects TRBV5-1 to TRBJ1-2; 7 bases fit TRBD1. CDR1 is SGHRS and CDR2 is YFSETQ in the germline V gene. The CDR3 contains 15 residues.

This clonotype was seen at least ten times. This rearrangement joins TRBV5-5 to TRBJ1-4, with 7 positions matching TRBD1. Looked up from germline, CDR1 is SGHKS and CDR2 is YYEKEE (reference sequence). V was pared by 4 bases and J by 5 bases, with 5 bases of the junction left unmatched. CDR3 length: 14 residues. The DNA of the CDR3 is TGTGCCAGCAGCCCGGGACAGTGGAATGAAAAACTGTTTTTT. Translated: CASSPGQWNEKLFF.